One sample yielded the 6 T cell receptor beta chains listed below, sequenced in a study of blood T cells in healthy people across ages (dated by TCRdb to 2015 to 2017). The library was generated by 5' RACE. Sequencing relied on an Illumina HiSeq 2500. A second 7 to 11 cycle PCR used a sample-barcoded 5' primer and a J-beta primer mix. TCRdb handled the public reads itself, with Q25 trimming in fastp and clone calling in MiXCR, and kept productive beta chains. Rows are combined by CDR3 protein, so each entry shows the most common genes and DNA. This sample comprises hundreds of thousands of distinct CDR3 sequences, 32% of them detected only once. Of the sample, roughly 14% is held by the ten largest clones. The sample comprised blood. The receptor source for this set is a woman over 75 in good health. Donor details come from another sample of the same person, matched by shared clones.

This clonotype appeared many times. The V and J genes are TRBV27 and TRBJ2-7; D remains ambiguous. The CDR3 contains 13 residues. Trimming pared 1 base from V and 5 bases from J, leaving 9 bases between. Per the germline V gene, CDR1 is MNHEY and CDR2 is SMNVEV (reference sequence). CDR3 in amino acids: CASSLYSHDEQYF. CDR3 DNA sequence: TGTGCCAGCAGTTTATACAGCCATGACGAGCAGTACTTC.

This clonotype was seen a few times. CDR3 DNA sequence: TGTGCCAGCAGGACGAACACCGGGGAGCTGTTTTTT. Its protein is CASRTNTGELFF. The chain has TRBV2 and TRBJ2-2; D is uncertain. CDR3 length equals 12 residues. V lost 6 bases to trimming and J lost 0 bases, with 2 bases between them. Looked up from germline, CDR1 is SNHLY and CDR2 is FYNNEI.

Comments on this clonotype: One base away lies a much larger clone, so this may be a sequencing read error. The chain carries TRBV7-6 and TRBJ2-3; D possibly corresponds to TRBD2 (5 bases). Germline lookup yields CDR1 SGHVS and CDR2 FNYEAQ. The CDR3 totals 13 residues. Trimming took off 6 bases at V and 4 bases at J, with 11 bases between the two ends. The CDR3 DNA follows: TGTGCCAGCAGGGACGGGGTCTCAGATACGCAGTATTTT. As protein: CASRDGVSDTQYF.

The chain joins TRBV30 to TRBJ2-1; 7 bases fit TRBD2. Germline trimming cut 2 bases from V and 10 bases from J; bases unmatched to any gene: 8. The germline V gene has CDR1 GTSNPN and CDR2 SVGIG (reference sequence). The CDR3 covers 13 residues. In nucleotides, the CDR3 is TGTGCCTGGAGTCCCAGGGAGGGGCAGGAGCAGTTCTTC. Translation: CAWSPREGQEQFF.

The V gene is TRBV7-9, the J gene TRBJ2-3, with D maybe TRBD2 (6 bases). Trimming took off 2 bases at V and 1 base at J, with 19 bases between the two ends. Germline V gene lookup returns CDR1 SEHNR and CDR2 FQNEAQ (reference sequence). The CDR3 length is 18 residues. The CDR3: CASSLLMPSVDRTDTQYF. The DNA of the CDR3 is TGTGCCAGCAGCTTATTGATGCCTAGCGTTGATCGCACAGATACGCAGTATTTT.

The chain couples TRBV29-1 to TRBJ1-4, with D unclear. Germline-derived CDR1 and CDR2 are SQVTM and ANQGSEA. The CDR3 length is 12 residues. Trimming left V 4 bases short and J 8 bases short, with 11 bases between. The CDR3 spells CSVAQLGEKLFF. CDR3 nucleotide sequence: TGCAGCGTTGCCCAACTGGGCGAAAAACTGTTTTTT.